This T cell receptor (beta chain) is from a study of blood T cell repertoires in COVID-19. This clone came up once. The length of the CDR3 is 15 residues. Germline V gene lookup returns CDR1 MNHEY and CDR2 SVGEGT. After removal of 5 bases from V and 6 bases from J, the junction contained 4 bases not matched to a gene. The repertoire was sequenced with immunoSEQ multiplex PCR; TCRdb's copy has only in-frame clones and lacks some. There are some 240,000 clones in the sample; roughly 89% occur only once, and about 4.6% lies in the top ten. The chain joins TRBV6-2 or TRBV6-3 to TRBJ2-1; 13 bases map to TRBD2. The receptor was isolated from a woman in her thirties or forties who had recovered from COVID-19. The sequenced sample was peripheral blood. CDR3: CASSRTSGSGNEQFF. CDR3 DNA sequence: TGTGCCAGCAGTAGGACTAGCGGGAGCGGCAATGAGCAGTTCTTC.